Reported below is one T cell receptor beta chain. The data were taken from a study of blood T cell repertoires in COVID-19. Germline CDR1 SGHNT, CDR2 YYREEE (reference sequence). There are 16 residues in the CDR3. With V trimmed by 1 base and J by 4 bases, 5 bases remained unmatched. Produced via immunoSEQ multiplex PCR; TCRdb's table is partial and in-frame only. The sample consists of roughly 100,000 clones, about three quarters of them appearing once. The sample comprised peripheral blood. The J gene is TRBJ2-1, the V gene TRBV5-4; 10 positions match TRBD2. The sequence derives from a woman between 70 and 85 years old with acute or convalescent COVID-19. The CDR3 sequence is CASSLYPSGGYNEQFF. In DNA form, the CDR3 reads TGTGCCAGCAGCTTGTATCCTAGCGGGGGATACAATGAGCAGTTCTTC.